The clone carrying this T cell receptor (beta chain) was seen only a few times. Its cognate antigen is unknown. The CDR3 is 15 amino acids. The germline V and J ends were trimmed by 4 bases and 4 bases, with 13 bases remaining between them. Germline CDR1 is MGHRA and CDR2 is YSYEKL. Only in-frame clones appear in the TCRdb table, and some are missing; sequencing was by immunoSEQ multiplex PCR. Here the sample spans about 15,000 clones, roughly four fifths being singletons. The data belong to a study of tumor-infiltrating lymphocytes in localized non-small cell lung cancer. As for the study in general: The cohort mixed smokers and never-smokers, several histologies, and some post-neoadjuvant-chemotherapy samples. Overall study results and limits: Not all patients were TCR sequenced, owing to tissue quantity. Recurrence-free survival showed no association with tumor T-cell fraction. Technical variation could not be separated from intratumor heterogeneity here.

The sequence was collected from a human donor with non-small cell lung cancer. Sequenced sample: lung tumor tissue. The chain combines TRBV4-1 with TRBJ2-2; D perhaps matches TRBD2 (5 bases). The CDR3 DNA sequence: TGCGCCAGCAGCCCTATGAGGGAGCGCACCGGGGAGCTGTTTTTT. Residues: CASSPMRERTGELFF.